Included here is one T cell receptor beta chain sequence, with context. Its matching antigen is unknown. Stated time point: new active TB diagnosis, blood taken before or within 7 days of starting treatment. Active tuberculosis patients were new diagnoses, HIV-seronegative, South African, and aged 18 years or older. This CDR3 contains 15 residues. V trimming: 3 bases; J trimming: 1 base; junction bases outside the gene matches: 4. Germline-derived CDR1 and CDR2 are SGHNT and YYREEE (reference sequence). These data are taken from a study of T cells in tuberculosis. Study observations and caveats: GEM motif frequencies gave about 70% accuracy; the GMM repertoire gave approximately 90%. Smaller alpha distances in active tuberculosis partly reflected shorter CDR3-alpha lengths.

Sequencing was performed with immunoSEQ multiplex PCR; in TCRdb, only in-frame clones are kept and a portion is missing. This table has approximately 53,000 clones, about 95% appearing once. This rearrangement joins TRBV5-4 to TRBJ1-2; 9 nucleotides align to TRBD1. Material: PBMCs, obtained at tuberculosis diagnosis. The TCR was taken from an adult with tuberculosis. The CDR3 region has the DNA TGTGCCAGCAGCTCGGACAGGGGAGGTAACTATGGCTACACCTTC. Residues: CASSSDRGGNYGYTF.